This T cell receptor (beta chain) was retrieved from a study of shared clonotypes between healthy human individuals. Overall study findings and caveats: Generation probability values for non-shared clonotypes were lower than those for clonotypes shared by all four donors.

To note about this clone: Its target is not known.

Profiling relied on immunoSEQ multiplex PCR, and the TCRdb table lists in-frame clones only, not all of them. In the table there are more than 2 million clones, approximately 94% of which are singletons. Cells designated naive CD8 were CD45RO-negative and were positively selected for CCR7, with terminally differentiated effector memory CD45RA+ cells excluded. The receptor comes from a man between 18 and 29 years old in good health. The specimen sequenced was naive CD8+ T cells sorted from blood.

The CDR3 nucleotides are TGTGCCAGCAGTCGGACAGGGGCTGGCAATCAGCCCCAGCATTTT. As protein: CASSRTGAGNQPQHF. The V and J genes are TRBV6-5 and TRBJ1-5, with 9 bases fitting TRBD1. V shed 5 bases, J shed 2 bases, and the junction held 4 bases outside the gene matches. Germline CDR1 reads MNHEY; CDR2 reads SVGAGI. This CDR3 region has 15 residues.